The 17 T cell receptor beta chains reported below all come from one sample, sequenced in a study of T cells after posttransplantation cyclophosphamide. A marrow graft followed busulfan-fludarabine conditioning, with cyclophosphamide on days +3 and +4. Some clones are missing from TCRdb's copy, which holds only in-frame ones; the method was immunoSEQ multiplex PCR. The table has about 11,000 clones, 85% seen once. Here the sequenced sample was PBMCs, taken roughly 1,800 days after allogeneic stem cell transplant with posttransplant cyclophosphamide. These TCRs come from a female patient aged 50 to 65 who received an allogeneic stem cell transplant from a related donor, was CMV-positive, and had no GVHD. Some T cells may be provided by the graft donor.

The V call is TRBV6-6, the J call TRBJ2-7; TRBD1 matches 7 bases. The CDR3 covers 16 residues. Losses at the gene ends were 7 bases for V and 4 bases for J; bases not matched to a gene: 16. Germline loops: CDR1 MNHNY, CDR2 SVGAGI (reference sequence). Here the CDR3 DNA reads TGTGCCAGCACCCCGAGCCCACAGGGGACACGATACGAGCAGTACTTC. Its translation is CASTPSPQGTRYEQYF.

The chain carries TRBV6-5 and TRBJ2-1; 7 bases match TRBD2. The CDR3 length is 16 residues. Germline values: CDR1 MNHEY, CDR2 SVGAGI. The J segment lost 10 bases and the V segment lost 3 bases, leaving 15 bases of the junction unmatched. Here the CDR3 DNA reads TGTGCCAGCAGTTATCGGGCTAGCGGTTCTTTTGTCGAGCAGTTCTTC. Translating gives CASSYRASGSFVEQFF.

This clone was observed a single time. V and J are TRBV5-1 and TRBJ1-2; the D gene is possibly TRBD1 (6 bases). Germline CDR1 SGHRS, CDR2 YFSETQ. Trimming stripped 4 bases from V and 1 base from J, with 14 bases between. The CDR3 extends over 15 amino acids. The CDR3 bases are TGCGCCAGCAGCAACGGGGGGCCGAATAACTATGGCTACACCTTC. Its protein is CASSNGGPNNYGYTF.

This chain links TRBV5-1 with TRBJ1-1; 12 nucleotides align to TRBD1. The CDR3 runs to 17 residues. Germline V gene lookup returns CDR1 SGHRS and CDR2 YFSETQ. The ends lost 4 bases at V and 4 bases at J; junction bases unmatched: 11. CDR3 residues: CASSRGTGGIMSTEAFF. CDR3 coding DNA: TGCGCCAGCAGCCGGGGGACAGGGGGCATAATGAGCACTGAAGCTTTCTTT.

The gene calls are TRBV7-9 and TRBJ1-6; 9 positions agree with TRBD1. Looked up from germline, CDR1 is SEHNR and CDR2 is FQNEAQ (reference sequence). The CDR3 consists of 15 residues. V dropped 3 bases and J dropped 10; count of bases not matched to a gene: 7. In nucleotides, the CDR3 is TGTGCCAGCAGCTTGGGACAGGGAGTTTTATCACCCCTCCACTTT. It codes for CASSLGQGVLSPLHF.

The rearrangement links TRBV7-6 to TRBJ2-1, with TRBD2 matching over 12 bases. Germline trimming cut 3 bases from V and 12 bases from J; bases unmatched to any gene: 18. CDR3 length equals 18 residues. Germline values: CDR1 SGHVS, CDR2 FNYEAQ. The CDR3 spells CASSFGGGSSGRALGQFF. The CDR3 DNA sequence: TGTGCCAGCAGCTTCGGGGGGGGCTCTAGCGGGAGGGCCCTAGGGCAGTTCTTC.

This clone was seen once. The chain joins TRBV7-9 to TRBJ2-1; 13 bases line up with TRBD2. The CDR3 contains 15 residues. After removal of 6 bases from V and 7 bases from J, the junction contained 6 bases not matched to a gene. The germline V gene has CDR1 SEHNR and CDR2 FQNEAQ (reference sequence). The DNA for the CDR3 is TGTGCCAGCAGAGCTGGACTAGCGGGAGCAAATGAGCAGTTCTTC. It yields the protein CASRAGLAGANEQFF.

CDR3 coding DNA: TGTGCCAGCGGTACGGGACAGGGTAACAATGAGCAGTTCTTC. As protein: CASGTGQGNNEQFF. The chain combines TRBV19 with TRBJ2-1, with 9 bases fitting TRBD1. Looked up from germline, CDR1 is LNHDA and CDR2 is SQIVND (reference sequence). Trimming took 9 bases from V and 5 from J; bases not matched to a gene: 8. The CDR3 is 14 amino acids.

The chain employs TRBV28 and TRBJ2-5; a weak D match, TRBD1 (6 bases). The CDR3 is 13 amino acids. Germline V CDR1 and CDR2: MDHEN, SYDVKM. Trimming cost V 5 bases and J 7 bases, with 14 bases left between them. The DNA of the CDR3 is TGTGCCAGCAGTCAGACAGGAGGTGCGACCCAGTACTTC. Encoded protein: CASSQTGGATQYF.

The chain carries TRBV18 and TRBJ1-3; a weak D match, TRBD1 (6 bases). CDR3 size: 16 residues. Trimming cost V 2 bases and J 0 bases, with 11 bases left between them. Germline CDR1 reads KGHSH; CDR2 reads LQKENI. CDR3 sequence reads: CASSPSGTTSGNTIYF. CDR3 nucleotides: TGTGCCAGCTCACCATCCGGGACAACCTCTGGAAACACCATATATTTT.

In this sample, this clone turned up a few times. The V gene is TRBV28, the J gene TRBJ2-7; weak D call: TRBD1 (5 bases). This CDR3 has 13 residues. The V end was cut by 6 bases, the J end by 3 bases, with 12 bases between. Germline V gene lookup returns CDR1 MDHEN and CDR2 SYDVKM. Here the CDR3 reads CASSLDSNYEQYF. The CDR3 region has the DNA TGTGCCAGCAGCCTTGACAGTAACTACGAGCAGTACTTC.

This clone was seen only once. V gene TRBV7-8 combines with J gene TRBJ2-5; TRBD2 aligns across 8 bases. This CDR3 is 14 amino acids long. Germline CDR1 reads SGHVS; CDR2 reads FQNEAQ. Trimming cost V 4 bases and J 3 bases; bases outside gene matches: 4. CDR3 sequence reads: CASSSLAGKETQYF. The CDR3, as DNA: TGTGCCAGCAGCTCCTTAGCGGGAAAAGAGACCCAGTACTTC.

The chain carries TRBV6-6 and TRBJ2-1; D might be TRBD2 (5 bases). Trimming took 6 bases from V and 3 from J, leaving 9 bases between them. Germline loops: CDR1 MNHNY, CDR2 SVGAGI (reference sequence). The CDR3 covers 13 residues. DNA of the CDR3: TGTGCCAGCAGGTCCGGGGACTACAATGAGCAGTTCTTC. It is translated as CASRSGDYNEQFF.

The rearrangement links TRBV2 to TRBJ2-2; D might be TRBD2 (6 bases). Trimming stripped 4 bases from V and 4 bases from J, with 13 bases between. Germline lookup yields CDR1 SNHLY and CDR2 FYNNEI. This CDR3 comprises 15 residues. The CDR3 region is CASSVEVGGTGELFF. DNA of the CDR3: TGTGCCAGCAGTGTTGAGGTCGGGGGCACCGGGGAGCTGTTTTTT.

The J gene is TRBJ2-7, the V gene TRBV7-3, with D perhaps matching TRBD2 (6 bases). Germline V gives CDR1 SGHTA, CDR2 FQGTGA. V was shortened by 3 bases and J by 5 bases, with 14 bases between the two germline ends. The CDR3 has 14 residues. The CDR3 reads CASSLGGDFNEQYF. For the CDR3, the DNA is TGTGCCAGCAGCTTGGGGGGAGACTTCAACGAGCAGTACTTC.

This clone was counted a single time. The chain links TRBV6-5 to TRBJ1-1, with a tentative D call TRBD1 (5 bases). Germline lookup yields CDR1 MNHEY and CDR2 SVGAGI. The germline V and J ends were trimmed by 2 bases and 4 bases, with 8 bases remaining between them. CDR3 size: 13 residues. In DNA form, the CDR3 reads TGTGCCAGCAGTTACGGAAGGGGCACTGAAGCTTTCTTT. Encoded protein: CASSYGRGTEAFF.

The chain is built from TRBV19 and TRBJ2-7; TRBD2 matches at 7 bases. The germline V gene has CDR1 LNHDA and CDR2 SQIVND (reference sequence). V trimming: 6 bases; J trimming: 2 bases; junction bases outside the gene matches: 4. This CDR3 is 13 amino acids long. The CDR3 here is CASSTSATYEQYF. CDR3 sequence (DNA): TGTGCCAGTAGCACTAGCGCCACCTACGAGCAGTACTTC.